This TCR beta chain was found in a study of blood T cell repertoires in COVID-19 (dated by TCRdb to 2018 to 2020). Some background on the complete study: Collaborator samples came from the United States, Italy and Spain and covered acute and convalescent phases of COVID-19. A freely available public database, intended as a resource for researchers studying the immune response to SARS-CoV-2, is where the repertoires were released. The prospective study material was composed of cDNA or gDNA derived from T cells, B-cell-depleted T cells, or PBMCs. Where available, HLA class I and class II types were obtained from metadata supplied by the sample provider rather than from assay-based typing. The dataset comprised deeply sampled blood TCRbeta repertoires from subjects exposed to, actively infected with, or recovered from COVID-19. The samples were drawn from two sources: the first 160 participants of the ongoing ImmuneRACE study, and approximately 1,300 subjects contributed by 6 global collaborators. The sample metadata nearly always contained a de-identified subject ID, COVID-19 status, age in years and sex.

In the case of this clone: Its target antigen remains unknown. There are no base qualities to consult, and no much larger clone falls within one base.

Overall study results and their limits: The quantity of clinical and demographic metadata differed by source and by participant and was supplied without curation.

From a lookup of the germline V gene, CDR1 and CDR2 are MNHNS and SASEGT. V is trimmed back by 3 bases and J by 3 bases, and the junction contains 2 bases that no gene match accounts for. The CDR3 holds 13 amino acids from the cysteine to the phenylalanine. Solely the CDR3 DNA is kept, with 39 bases framed from the first base. TCRbeta CDR3 regions were amplified from genomic DNA by means of the immunoSEQ Assay, a bias-controlled multiplex PCR. On the authors' methods: The number of nucleated cells in each sample was estimated by amplification of reference gene primers within the assay. Sequence reads were collapsed and filtered to measure the absolute abundance of every unique TCRbeta CDR3 rearrangement. Productive Simpson clonality was computed per sample as the square root of Simpson's diversity index over productive rearrangements. TCRdb took this table from immuneACCESS and kept in-frame rearrangements with V and J called. Such tables lack part of the clones; where checked against another copy, unresolved V genes explain under half of the gap, and the rest is unexplained. V and J calls plus clone size are reproduced from that table; the DNA served to infer D and trimming. Present in this sample are 180,000 or so clones, about 87% of which were seen just once. Of the sample, more than 1.5% is held by the ten largest clones.

Each collaborating institution followed its own protocols to collect whole blood in K2EDTA tubes. For TCRbeta analysis, collaborators shipped samples in one of three forms: frozen whole blood, isolated PBMCs, or DNA extracted from either of those sample types. Material: peripheral blood. The rearranged chain carries TRBV6-1 and TRBJ2-7; 7 bases in the middle match TRBD1. This receptor was taken from a woman aged 45 to 65 with acute or convalescent COVID-19. The DNA sequence is TGTGCCAGCAGTGACGGACAGGACTACGAGCAGTACTTC. The encoded protein is CASSDGQDYEQYF.